A selection of T cell receptor beta chains follows, all from one sample in a study of T cell changes during pregnancy in multiple sclerosis. Sequencing was performed with immunoSEQ multiplex PCR; in TCRdb, only in-frame clones are kept and a portion is missing. The table includes approximately 44,000 clones, more than 85% detected once. The specimen comprised CD4+ T cells from peripheral blood mononuclear cells, sampled in the second trimester of pregnancy. The source of these receptors is a female donor in good health, enrolled as a control in a pregnancy study. Each CDR3 is given with its conserved first and last residue. The D gene is left open where the match is weak. Part of the rows lack a size; the others show once, few, many or a class for expanded clones.

TRBV5-1	14	-	TRBJ2-7	-	TGCGCCAGCAGCTTGACAGACGGAACCTACGAGCAGTACTTC	CASSLTDGTYEQYF
TRBV7-2	16	-	TRBJ2-1	TRBD2	TGTGCCAGCAGCTACCGACTAGCTAGCTCCTACAATGAGCAGTTCTTC	CASSYRLASSYNEQFF
TRBV30	11	-	TRBJ1-3	-	TGTGCCTGGACCCTAGGGGTCGGGGGGGATTTT	CAWTLGVGGDF
TRBV5-1	15	-	TRBJ1-6	TRBD1	TGCGCCAGCAGCCCAAGGACAGGGTCAAATTCACCCCTCCACTTT	CASSPRTGSNSPLHF
TRBV5-1	17	-	TRBJ2-3	TRBD2	TGCGCCAGCAGCGAGAACCCTAGCGGGGGGGCGCTAGATACGCAGTATTTT	CASSENPSGGALDTQYF
TRBV5-6	15	once	TRBJ1-1	-	TGTGCCAGTAGTACCTGGGGGGGCGGGAACACTGAAGCTTTCTTT	CASSTWGGGNTEAFF
TRBV5-4	15	-	TRBJ1-1	-	TGTGCCAGCATCGAGGGTTACGGGGGTGGCACTGAAGCTTTCTTT	CASIEGYGGGTEAFF
TRBV7-2	15	-	TRBJ1-5	-	TGTGCCAGCAGCTCGAATAGTTATAGCAATCAGCCCCAGCATTTT	CASSSNSYSNQPQHF
TRBV18	16	once	TRBJ1-4	-	TGTGCCAGCTCACCGGTCGGGAAGACAACTAATGAAAAACTGTTTTTT	CASSPVGKTTNEKLFF
TRBV2	18	-	TRBJ2-6	TRBD1	TGTGCCAGCAATATGGGACAGACCTTAAGCTCTGGGGCCAACGTCCTGACTTTC	CASNMGQTLSSGANVLTF
TRBV20-1	11	-	TRBJ2-1	-	TGCAGTGCTGCCTCTCAGAATGAGCAGTTCTTC	CSAASQNEQFF
TRBV19	17	-	TRBJ2-2	TRBD2	TGTGCCAGTACGCCTAGCGGAGATAGACCGAACACCGGGGAGCTGTTTTTT	CASTPSGDRPNTGELFF
TRBV4-3	19	-	TRBJ2-6	TRBD1	TGCGCCAGCAGCCAGGCCTCGGGACAGGTGAACTCTGGGGCCAACGTCCTGACTTTC	CASSQASGQVNSGANVLTF
TRBV9	14	-	TRBJ2-1	-	TGTGCCAGCAGCGTAGAATCCAGGGGTAATGAGCAGTTCTTC	CASSVESRGNEQFF
TRBV18	12	-	TRBJ2-5	-	TGTGCCAGCTCCTCCAGCCAAGAGACCCAGTACTTC	CASSSSQETQYF
TRBV6-5	15	-	TRBJ2-7	TRBD2	TGTGCCAGCAGTTACGTGGCTAGCGGGGGCTACGAGCAGTACTTC	CASSYVASGGYEQYF
TRBV30	14	once	TRBJ2-7	-	TGTGCCTGCACAGTACCTAGAGGGTCCTACGAGCAGTACTTC	CACTVPRGSYEQYF
TRBV5-1	14	-	TRBJ2-2	TRBD1	TGCGCCAGCAGCCGGACAGGTGACACCGGGGAGCTGTTTTTT	CASSRTGDTGELFF
TRBV30	15	-	TRBJ2-6	TRBD1	TGTGCCTGCCGGGACAGGGTCTCTGGGGCCAACGTCCTGACTTTC	CACRDRVSGANVLTF
TRBV28	15	once	TRBJ2-1	TRBD2	TGTGCCAGCAGCCCCTCCGGACTAGTAAGGGGTGAGCAGTTCTTC	CASSPSGLVRGEQFF
TRBV19	18	-	TRBJ1-5	-	TGTGCCAGTAGTACCCGAGGGGCTGGGGGCCGAGGCAATCAGCCCCAGCATTTT	CASSTRGAGGRGNQPQHF
TRBV19	16	-	TRBJ2-1	TRBD2	TGTGCCAGTACCCAATGGGGGTCTAGCGGGAACAATGAGCAGTTCTTC	CASTQWGSSGNNEQFF
TRBV5-4	13	-	TRBJ1-2	TRBD1	TGTGCCAGCAGTCCGGACAGGGACTATGGCTACACCTTC	CASSPDRDYGYTF
TRBV21-1	15	-	TRBJ1-4	-	TGTGCCAGCGGGATTTACAGGGGATCCAATGAAAAACTGTTTTTT	CASGIYRGSNEKLFF
TRBV18	14	once	TRBJ2-3	-	TGTGCCAGCTCACCGACAAGTAGCACAGATACGCAGTATTTT	CASSPTSSTDTQYF
TRBV30	14	-	TRBJ2-5	TRBD2	TGTGCCTGGAGCGTAGCGGGGGTGCAAGAGACCCAGTACTTC	CAWSVAGVQETQYF
TRBV29-1	13	-	TRBJ2-7	TRBD1	TGCAGCGTTAGGACAGGAAACTTCTACGAGCAGTACTTC	CSVRTGNFYEQYF
TRBV9	14	-	TRBJ2-7	-	TGTGCCAGCAGCGGCGGGACGGGAACCTACGAGCAGTACTTC	CASSGGTGTYEQYF
TRBV27	16	-	TRBJ1-5	-	TGTGCCAGCAGTTTATCGTGGGGGGGGTTCAATCAGCCCCAGCATTTT	CASSLSWGGFNQPQHF
TRBV6-1	13	-	TRBJ1-1	-	TGTGCCAGCAGTCGGAGGGGGAACACTGAAGCTTTCTTT	CASSRRGNTEAFF
TRBV7-9	16	-	TRBJ2-2	TRBD1	TGTGCCAGTCAACCCGGACAGGGCCTTTACACCGGGGAGCTGTTTTTT	CASQPGQGLYTGELFF
TRBV6-5	12	few	TRBJ1-1	-	TGTGCCAGCAGGCTCGAGCAGGGGATGGCTTTCTTT	CASRLEQGMAFF
TRBV21-1	13	medium-sized	TRBJ1-1	-	TGTGCCAGCAGCCTCGACAGGGACCCTGAAGCTTTCTTT	CASSLDRDPEAFF
TRBV28	12	-	TRBJ1-2	-	TGTGCCAGCAGTTTACAGAACTATGGCTACACCTTC	CASSLQNYGYTF
TRBV30	14	-	TRBJ1-5	-	TGTGCCTGGAGTGTACTCGATAGCAATCAGCCCCAGCATTTT	CAWSVLDSNQPQHF
TRBV27	18	-	TRBJ2-1	TRBD2	TGTGCCAGCAGTTCATACCCCCGTGGAGCGGGGGACTACAATGAGCAGTTCTTC	CASSSYPRGAGDYNEQFF
TRBV30	14	-	TRBJ1-3	-	TGTGCCTGGACCGCGGGGCAGATGGGAAACACCATATATTTT	CAWTAGQMGNTIYF
TRBV7-2	12	-	TRBJ1-2	-	TGTGCCAGCAGCTCTACGGTCTATGGCTACACCTTC	CASSSTVYGYTF
TRBV9	16	-	TRBJ2-7	TRBD2	TGTGCCAGCAGCACCCTCGGTAGCGGGGGGGTCTACGAGCAGTACTTC	CASSTLGSGGVYEQYF
TRBV9	15	-	TRBJ1-6	-	TGTGCCAGCAGCGTCGACGGCGGGGGCAATTCACCCCTCCACTTT	CASSVDGGGNSPLHF
TRBV6-5	16	-	TRBJ1-1	-	TGTGCCAGCAGTTACTCTGTTAATAGTTTCCACACTGAAGCTTTCTTT	CASSYSVNSFHTEAFF
TRBV20-1	11	-	TRBJ2-5	-	TGCAGTGCTGCTGTGCGGGAGACCCAGTACTTC	CSAAVRETQYF
TRBV30	12	-	TRBJ2-1	-	TGTGCCTGGAGCCGCCTAGCTATTGAGCAGTTCTTC	CAWSRLAIEQFF
TRBV7-9	13	few	TRBJ1-5	-	TGTGCCAGCTCACGGGCAGGGGATCAGCCCCAGCATTTT	CASSRAGDQPQHF
TRBV4-1	14	-	TRBJ1-2	-	TGCGCCAGCAGCCAAGATCAGGGCACATATGGCTACACCTTC	CASSQDQGTYGYTF
TRBV5-1	13	-	TRBJ2-7	-	TGCGCCAGCAGCTTGGTCCCAGGGCACGAGCAGTACTTC	CASSLVPGHEQYF
TRBV11-3	15	-	TRBJ2-3	-	TGTGCCAGCAGCTTAAGGGCTAGCGGCACAGATACGCAGTATTTT	CASSLRASGTDTQYF
TRBV27	20	once	TRBJ1-5	TRBD1	TGTGCCAGCAGTTCAATAGCCGGCCGTTCGGACAGGGCCCCCGATCAGCCCCAGCATTTT	CASSSIAGRSDRAPDQPQHF
TRBV19	15	-	TRBJ1-1	TRBD1	TGTGCCAGTAGTATAGTCGGGACAGCGAACACTGAAGCTTTCTTT	CASSIVGTANTEAFF
TRBV4-2	16	-	TRBJ1-1	-	TGTGCCAGCAGCCCCCAAGCCGTTCGATCGAACACTGAAGCTTTCTTT	CASSPQAVRSNTEAFF
TRBV6-1	15	few	TRBJ1-4	-	TGTGCCAGCAGCTCAGGGAGGGTGACGGACGAAAAACTGTTTTTT	CASSSGRVTDEKLFF
TRBV5-4	16	-	TRBJ2-7	-	TGTGCCAGCAGCTTGGACCCCTTAACTAGTACTTACGAGCAGTACTTC	CASSLDPLTSTYEQYF
TRBV5-1	12	-	TRBJ2-7	-	TGCGCCAGCAGCCCAACAGGATACGAGCAGTACTTC	CASSPTGYEQYF
TRBV29-1	12	-	TRBJ1-1	-	TGCAGCGTTCAGGACAAGAACACTGAAGCTTTCTTT	CSVQDKNTEAFF
TRBV7-3	15	-	TRBJ2-1	TRBD1	TGTGCCAGCAGCTTGTCCGGGACAGGGGTCGATGAGCAGTTCTTC	CASSLSGTGVDEQFF
TRBV2	16	-	TRBJ1-5	-	TGTGCCAGCAGTGAAGCGCAGGGGATAGGCAATCAGCCCCAGCATTTT	CASSEAQGIGNQPQHF
TRBV30	12	few	TRBJ1-1	TRBD1	TGTGCCGGGGACAGGGGGCCCACTGAAGCTTTCTTT	CAGDRGPTEAFF
TRBV27	14	once	TRBJ2-3	TRBD1	TGTGCCAGCAAGCTGACAGGGGGCACAGATACGCAGTATTTT	CASKLTGGTDTQYF
TRBV7-2	11	-	TRBJ2-7	-	TGTGCCAGCAGCCCAGGCTACGAGCAGTACTTC	CASSPGYEQYF